This T cell receptor beta chain was sequenced during a study of regulatory T cells in long-lasting Graves disease. In building TCR beta libraries, iRepertoire HTBI primers were used together with Arm-PCR of CDR3 regions. TCRdb analysed the multiplex PCR reads with MiXCR anew, one entry per CDR3 protein. Of 200,000 to 250,000 distinct CDR3 sequences listed, around 19% are singletons. This clonotype was observed a handful of times. Time point denoted: newly diagnosed GD, antithyroid drugs for less than 3 months. After RNA was extracted from PBMCs, the TCR library was made from it. The same specimen was also included in a second study, on T cells in Graves' hyperthyroidism and ophthalmopathy.

Specimen: peripheral blood mononuclear cells (PBMCs), collected at new diagnosis, from a patient treated with antithyroid drugs. The origin of this receptor is a woman aged 30 to 39 with Graves disease.

CDR3 bases: TGTGCCAGCAGCTCTATGACTAGCGAGAGAGAGACCCAGTACTTC. Protein sequence: CASSSMTSERETQYF. J is TRBJ2-5 and V is TRBV7-2; TRBD2 matches 8 bases. The CDR3 covers 15 residues. J was trimmed by 4 bases and V by 4 bases; bases with no gene match: 8. The germline gives CDR1 SGHTA, CDR2 FQGNSA.